This T cell receptor beta chain appears in the sequencing data of a study of T cell repertoires in cytomegalovirus infection. The CDR3 runs 19 residues. Germline CDR1 and CDR2: SEHNR and FQNEAQ (reference sequence). V lost 4 bases and J lost 0; bases outside the gene matches: 15. TCRdb reanalysed the reads using MiXCR and keeps one entry per CDR3 protein. The table has approximately 500,000 distinct CDR3 sequences, around a third seen once. A note on this clonotype: As yet, its antigen is unknown.

The clonotype was recovered from a human donor in good health (CMV status not recorded). Some clones in this sample may be carry-over from other donors' samples. The V call is TRBV7-9, the J call TRBJ2-5; 9 bases agree with TRBD2. The starting material was cultured PBMCs, obtained from culture after CMV antigen stimulation. CDR3 residues: CASSSAQRGASGDQETQYF. The CDR3 DNA reads TGTGCCAGCAGCTCGGCTCAGCGCGGGGCTAGCGGGGACCAAGAGACCCAGTACTTC.